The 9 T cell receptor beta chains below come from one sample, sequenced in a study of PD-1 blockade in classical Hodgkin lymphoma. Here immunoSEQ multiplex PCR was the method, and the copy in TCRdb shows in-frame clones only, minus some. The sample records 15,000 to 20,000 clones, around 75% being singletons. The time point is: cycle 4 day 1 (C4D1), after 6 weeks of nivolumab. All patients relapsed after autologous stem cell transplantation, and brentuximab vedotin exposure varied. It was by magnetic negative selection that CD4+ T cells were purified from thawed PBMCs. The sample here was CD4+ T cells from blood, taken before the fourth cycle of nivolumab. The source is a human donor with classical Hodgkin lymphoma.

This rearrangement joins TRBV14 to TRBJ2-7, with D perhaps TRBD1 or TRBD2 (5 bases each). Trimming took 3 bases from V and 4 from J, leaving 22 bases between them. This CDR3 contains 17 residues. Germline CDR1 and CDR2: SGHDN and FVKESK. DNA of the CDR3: TGTGCCAGCAGCCAGAGACGGGTCTCCTTCGGGGCTTACGAGCAGTACGTC. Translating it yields CASSQRRVSFGAYEQYV.

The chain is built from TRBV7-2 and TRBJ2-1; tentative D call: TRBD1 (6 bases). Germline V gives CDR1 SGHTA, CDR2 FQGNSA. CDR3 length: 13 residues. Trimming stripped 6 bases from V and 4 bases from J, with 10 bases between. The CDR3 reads CASSPQGYNEQFF. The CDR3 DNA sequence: TGTGCCAGCAGTCCCCAGGGGTACAATGAGCAGTTCTTC.

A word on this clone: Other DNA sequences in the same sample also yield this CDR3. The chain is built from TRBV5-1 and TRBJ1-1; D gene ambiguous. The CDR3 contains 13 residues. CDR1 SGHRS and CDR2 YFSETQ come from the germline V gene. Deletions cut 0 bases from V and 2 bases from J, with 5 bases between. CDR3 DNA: TGCGCCAGCAGCTTGGTGCCTAACACTGAAGCTTTCTTT. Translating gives CASSLVPNTEAFF.

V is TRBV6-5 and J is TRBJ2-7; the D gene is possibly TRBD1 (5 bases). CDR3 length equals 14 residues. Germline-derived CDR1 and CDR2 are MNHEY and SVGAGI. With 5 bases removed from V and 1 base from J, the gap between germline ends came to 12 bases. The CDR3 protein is CASSMGRLSYEQYF. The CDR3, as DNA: TGTGCCAGCAGTATGGGGCGCTTGTCCTACGAGCAGTACTTC.

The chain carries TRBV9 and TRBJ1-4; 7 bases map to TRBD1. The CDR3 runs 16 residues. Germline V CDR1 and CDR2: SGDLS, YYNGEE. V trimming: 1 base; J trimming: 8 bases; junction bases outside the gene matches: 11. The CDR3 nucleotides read TGTGCCAGCAGCGTAACTACAGGGGCAATAGTGGAAAAACTGTTTTTT. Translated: CASSVTTGAIVEKLFF.

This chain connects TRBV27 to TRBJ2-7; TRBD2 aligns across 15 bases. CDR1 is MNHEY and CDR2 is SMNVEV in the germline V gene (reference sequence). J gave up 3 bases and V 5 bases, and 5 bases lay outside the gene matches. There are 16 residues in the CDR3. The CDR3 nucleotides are TGTGCCAGCAGTCCCCGGACTAGCGGGAGGGTCTACGAGCAGTACTTC. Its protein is CASSPRTSGRVYEQYF.

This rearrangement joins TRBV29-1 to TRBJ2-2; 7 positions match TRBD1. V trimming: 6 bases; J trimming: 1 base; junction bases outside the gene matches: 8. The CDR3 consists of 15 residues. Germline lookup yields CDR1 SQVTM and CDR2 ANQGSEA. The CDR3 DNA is TGCAGCGTCGCCGGTGGGACAGTGAACACCGGGGAGCTGTTTTTT. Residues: CSVAGGTVNTGELFF.

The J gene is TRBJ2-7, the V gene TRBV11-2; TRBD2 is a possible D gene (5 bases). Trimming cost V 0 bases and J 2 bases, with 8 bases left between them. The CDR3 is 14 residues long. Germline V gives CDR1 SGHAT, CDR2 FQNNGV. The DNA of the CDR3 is TGTGCCAGCAGCTTAGATCTCGGGACCTACGAGCAGTACTTC. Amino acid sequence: CASSLDLGTYEQYF. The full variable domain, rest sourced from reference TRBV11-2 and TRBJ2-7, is EAGVAQSPRYKIIEKRQSVAFWCNPISGHATLYWYQQILGQGPKLLIQFQNNGVVDDSQLPKDRFSAERLKGVDSTLKIQPAKLEDSAVYLCASSLDLGTYEQYFGPGTRLTVT.

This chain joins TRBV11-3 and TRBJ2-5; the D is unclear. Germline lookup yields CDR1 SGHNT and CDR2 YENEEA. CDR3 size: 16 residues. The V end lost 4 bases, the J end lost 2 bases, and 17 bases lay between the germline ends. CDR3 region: CASSSRTDLTQETQYF. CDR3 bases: TGTGCCAGCAGCTCCCGTACGGACCTTACTCAAGAGACCCAGTACTTC. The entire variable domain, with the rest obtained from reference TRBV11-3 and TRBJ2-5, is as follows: EAGVVQSPRYKIIEKKQPVAFWCNPISGHNTLYWYLQNLGQGPELLIRYENEEAVDDSQLPKDRFSAERLKGVDSTLKIQPAELGDSAVYLCASSSRTDLTQETQYFGPGTRLLVL.